Given below is one TCR beta chain in context. TCRdb fed the 5' RACE reads into MiXCR, producing one record per CDR3 protein. The sample lists under 150,000 distinct CDR3 sequences, roughly 19% occurring once. Total RNA was isolated from whole blood that had not been fractionated. The sample originates from a study of human T cells and chemical hapten exposure. This CDR3 contains 13 residues. Trimming shortened V by 2 bases and J by 7 bases, and 9 bases separated the two germline ends. The chain joins TRBV12-3 or TRBV12-4 to TRBJ2-1; tentatively, D is TRBD2 (5 bases). The source is a human donor in good health. CDR3 in amino acids: CASSLTSPNEQFF. DNA of the CDR3: TGTGCCAGCAGTTTAACTAGTCCTAATGAGCAGTTCTTC.